The 21 T cell receptor beta chains presented below share a single source sample, sequenced in a study of blood T cell repertoires in COVID-19 (dated by TCRdb to between 2020 and 2021). The protocol used for the library was the immunoSEQ multiplex PCR assay. TCRdb holds this immuneACCESS table with in-frame rearrangements only. Some clones are missing; in checked studies, unresolved V genes explain under half, and the rest has no known cause. In this sample the table shows around 99,000 clones, around 90% of which occur a single time. Approximately 1.1% of the sample is held by the ten biggest clonotypes. Sequencing input: peripheral blood. The origin of the receptors is a human donor in a cohort sampled during active COVID-19.

V is TRBV10-3 and J is TRBJ1-2; maybe TRBD1 (5 bases). CDR1 is ENHRY and CDR2 is SYGVKD in the germline V gene. The CDR3 runs 11 residues. Trimming removed 8 bases at V and 8 bases at J, with 12 bases between. In nucleotides, the CDR3 is TGTGCCATCTTTCGACAGTACGGCTACACCTTC. Protein product: CAIFRQYGYTF.

The chain uses TRBV7-9 and TRBJ2-7; 7 bases fit TRBD1. The V gene's germline CDR1 is SEHNR and CDR2 FQNEAQ (reference sequence). V shed 5 bases, J shed 2 bases, and the junction held 6 bases outside the gene matches. CDR3 length equals 14 residues. This CDR3 reads CASSDYRGPYEQYF. The CDR3 DNA is TGTGCCAGCAGCGACTACAGGGGACCCTACGAGCAGTACTTC.

This clone was recorded once. This chain uses TRBV27 with TRBJ1-4; TRBD1 might be the D (6 bases). The CDR3 sequence is 15 residues long. Germline CDR1 is MNHEY and CDR2 is SMNVEV (reference sequence). V lost 3 bases, J lost 7 bases, and 15 bases lay in between. Here the CDR3 DNA reads TGTGCCAGCAGTTTGCGGGGGACCAGGGGTGAAAAACTGTTTTTT. Translated, it gives CASSLRGTRGEKLFF.

The CDR3 loop is CASSQEMLAERTGELFF. CDR3 DNA sequence: TGTGCCAGCAGCCAAGAGATGTTAGCGGAAAGAACCGGGGAGCTGTTTTTT. The chain carries TRBV3-1 (or the pseudogene TRBV3-2) and TRBJ2-2, with D perhaps TRBD2 (6 bases). Trimming pared 0 bases from V and 5 bases from J, leaving 16 bases between. This CDR3 region has 17 residues. Germline-derived CDR1 and CDR2 are LGHDT and YNNKEL (reference sequence).

V gene TRBV6-2 or TRBV6-3 combines with J gene TRBJ2-7, with TRBD2 identical over 10 bases. CDR1 is MNHEY, CDR2 SVGEGT, per germline. J gave up 4 bases and V 2 bases, and 5 bases lay outside the gene matches. CDR3 length: 15 amino acids. The CDR3 loop reads CASSYRLAGAYEQYF. CDR3 DNA: TGTGCCAGCAGTTACAGGCTAGCGGGAGCTTACGAGCAGTACTTC.

The CDR3 bases are TGTGCCAGCAGCCCAGGACTCGATTATGGCTACACCTTC. Its protein product is CASSPGLDYGYTF. V gene TRBV7-9 combines with J gene TRBJ1-2; D ambiguous. This CDR3 is 13 amino acids long. Looked up from germline, CDR1 is SEHNR and CDR2 is FQNEAQ (reference sequence). Trimming removed 5 bases at V and 5 bases at J, with 12 bases between.

This chain links TRBV28 with TRBJ1-5, with a tentative D call TRBD1 (6 bases). Deletions cut 7 bases from V and 5 bases from J, with 12 bases between. Germline V gene lookup returns CDR1 MDHEN and CDR2 SYDVKM. The CDR3 totals 13 residues. This CDR3 reads CASIRQVDQPQHF. In DNA, the CDR3 is TGTGCCAGCATAAGACAGGTGGATCAGCCCCAGCATTTT.

The rearrangement uses TRBV11-2 and TRBJ2-7; TRBD1 matches at 9 bases. The V gene's germline CDR1 is SGHAT and CDR2 FQNNGV. CDR3 length equals 14 residues. The junction had 4 bases not matched to a gene; V was cut back by 3 bases and J by 4 bases. The CDR3 sequence: CASSLGTGTYEQYF. CDR3 nucleotide sequence: TGTGCCAGCAGCTTGGGGACAGGGACTTACGAGCAGTACTTC.

The chain has TRBV7-6 and TRBJ2-7; TRBD1 aligns across 7 bases. The CDR3 covers 13 residues. Trimming took 5 bases from V and 6 from J; bases not matched to a gene: 7. Per germline, CDR1 SGHVS and CDR2 FNYEAQ. The CDR3 region is CASSLDRKGEQYF. In nucleotides, the CDR3 is TGTGCCAGCAGCCTGGACAGGAAAGGCGAGCAGTACTTC.

J is TRBJ2-5 and V is TRBV9, with 10 bases fitting TRBD1. This CDR3 has 14 residues. Germline V gene lookup returns CDR1 SGDLS and CDR2 YYNGEE. Trimming cost V 5 bases and J 6 bases; bases outside gene matches: 7. CDR3 region: CASSAGTGEKTQYF. The CDR3 nucleotides are TGTGCCAGCAGTGCCGGGACAGGGGAAAAGACCCAGTACTTC.

This rearrangement joins TRBV19 to TRBJ2-3, with TRBD1 identical over 7 bases. Looked up from germline, CDR1 is LNHDA and CDR2 is SQIVND (reference sequence). V dropped 5 bases and J dropped 0; count of bases not matched to a gene: 2. The CDR3 spans 14 residues. Here the CDR3 DNA reads TGTGCCAGTAGTGCGACAGGGAGCACAGATACGCAGTATTTT. Its protein product is CASSATGSTDTQYF.

The chain recombines TRBV6-2 or TRBV6-3 with TRBJ2-7; TRBD1 aligns across 7 bases. CDR1 is MNHEY and CDR2 is SVGEGT in the germline V gene. The CDR3 is made up of 16 amino acids. The junction had 13 bases not matched to a gene; V was cut back by 5 bases and J by 3 bases. The CDR3 bases are TGTGCCAGCAGTGGGTCCCCGGGACAGAGCCTCTACGAGCAGTACTTC. It yields the protein CASSGSPGQSLYEQYF.

The chain couples TRBV25-1 to TRBJ2-1; 9 bases fit TRBD2. CDR3 length: 14 amino acids. CDR1 MGHDK and CDR2 SYGVNS come from the germline V gene. J lost 5 bases, V lost 6 bases, and 5 bases had no gene match. The CDR3 DNA follows: TGTGCCAGCAGAGTAGCGGGGGCGAACAATGAGCAGTTCTTC. Amino acids: CASRVAGANNEQFF.

The rearrangement uses TRBV15 and TRBJ2-1; 10 bases fit TRBD2. In germline, CDR1 is LNHNV, CDR2 YYDKDF (reference sequence). The CDR3 has 15 residues. V was clipped by 2 bases and J by 4 bases; unmatched bases: 2. The CDR3 nucleotides read TGTGCCACCAGCAGACTAGCGGGAGCGTACAATGAGCAGTTCTTC. This encodes CATSRLAGAYNEQFF.

This clone was seen once. The CDR3 nucleotides read TGTGCCAGCAGCCCTAAGCCGACAGGGGCTAACTATGGCTACACCTTC. The encoded protein is CASSPKPTGANYGYTF. The gene calls are TRBV9 and TRBJ1-2; TRBD1 matches 8 bases. The CDR3 covers 16 residues. The germline CDR1 and CDR2 sequences are SGDLS and YYNGEE. V gave up 4 bases and J gave up 0 bases; unmatched junction bases: 8.

This clone was counted a single time. This chain joins TRBV7-3 and TRBJ2-1; tentative D call: TRBD1 (5 bases). CDR1 SGHTA and CDR2 FQGTGA come from the germline V gene. The CDR3 covers 15 residues. Trimming shortened V by 4 bases and J by 6 bases, and 16 bases separated the two germline ends. This CDR3 is CASSSHGQGSNEQFF. The DNA for the CDR3 is TGTGCCAGCAGCTCTCACGGACAAGGCAGCAATGAGCAGTTCTTC.

The chain combines TRBV7-2 with TRBJ2-3; possibly TRBD2 for D (6 bases). V was trimmed by 5 bases and J by 0 bases, leaving 12 bases between them. The CDR3 has 15 residues. In germline, CDR1 is SGHTA, CDR2 FQGNSA. In DNA form, the CDR3 reads TGTGCCAGCAGCCGTTCAGGGACTAGCACAGATACGCAGTATTTT. The encoded protein is CASSRSGTSTDTQYF.

J is TRBJ2-2 and V is TRBV2; 10 bases agree with TRBD1. CDR1 and CDR2 from the germline V gene are SNHLY and FYNNEI. The J segment lost 3 bases and the V segment lost 7 bases, leaving 5 bases of the junction unmatched. The length of the CDR3 is 15 residues. The CDR3 is CASNGQGGDTGELFF. CDR3 nucleotides: TGTGCCAGCAATGGACAGGGGGGTGACACCGGGGAGCTGTTTTTT.

The sample holds one count of this clone. The chain uses TRBV25-1 and TRBJ2-3; 14 bases map to TRBD2. With V trimmed by 11 bases and J by 5 bases, 6 bases remained unmatched. This CDR3 contains 14 residues. Germline CDR1 reads MGHDK; CDR2 reads SYGVNS. For the CDR3, the DNA is TGTGCCGCCGCTGGACTAGCGGGGGGAGATACGCAGTATTTT. This encodes CAAAGLAGGDTQYF.

J is TRBJ1-5 and V is TRBV5-1; the match to TRBD1 covers 8 bases. Germline CDR1 SGHRS, CDR2 YFSETQ. V trimming: 4 bases; J trimming: 5 bases; junction bases outside the gene matches: 5. CDR3 length: 14 residues. The CDR3 spells CASSPDRGDQPQHF. CDR3 in DNA: TGCGCCAGCAGCCCAGACAGGGGAGATCAGCCCCAGCATTTT.

The chain is built from TRBV7-2 and TRBJ2-1; 12 positions match TRBD1. From germline, CDR1 is SGHTA and CDR2 FQGNSA. This CDR3 has 16 residues. With V trimmed by 1 base and J by 8 bases, 6 bases remained unmatched. CDR3 residues: CASSLVGTGGKDEQFF. CDR3 bases: TGTGCCAGCAGCTTAGTCGGGACAGGGGGCAAGGATGAGCAGTTCTTC.